Below are 3 T cell receptor beta chains sequenced from a single sample in a study of molecular identifiers for immune sequencing clone quantification. TCRdb independently ran MiXCR on the PCR reads; one entry per CDR3 protein. The sample records some 590,000 distinct CDR3 sequences, 25% being singletons. The specimen was naive CD8+ T cells from blood, with Jurkat cell RNA spiked in. Noted subset: FACS-sorted CD8+CD4-CCR7+CD45RA+ naive T cells. These receptors were collected from a human donor in good health. Some libraries in this study had Jurkat cell RNA spiked in.

This clonotype was counted many times. The V call is TRBV5-1, the J call TRBJ2-7, with 8 bases identical to TRBD1. The V and J ends lost 0 bases and 1 base, in that order; junction bases with no gene match: 3. The CDR3 runs 15 residues. Germline loops: CDR1 SGHRS, CDR2 YFSETQ. The CDR3 coding sequence is TGCGCCAGCAGCTTGGGACAGGGGATATCCTACGAGCAGTACTTC. Translation: CASSLGQGISYEQYF.

Remarks on this clonotype: A read error is possible here, since a much larger clone lies one base away. The rearrangement links TRBV4-2 to TRBJ2-7, with D perhaps given as TRBD1 or TRBD2 (5 bases each). V was trimmed by 1 base and J by 4 bases, leaving 23 bases between them. Germline values: CDR1 LGHNA, CDR2 YNFKEQ. CDR3 length: 18 amino acids. The CDR3 coding sequence is TGTGCCAGCAGCCAAGGGGATGGGCAGGGAGAAAGCCCGTACGAGCAGTACTTC. Translated: CASSQGDGQGESPYEQYF.

With regard to this clonotype: A read error may be the cause here, since a much bigger clone is one base away. The chain combines TRBV7-9 with TRBJ1-1, with D possibly being TRBD1 (5 bases). V lost 1 base, J lost 3 bases, and 12 bases lay in between. The CDR3 runs 15 residues. The germline V gene encodes CDR1 SEHNR and CDR2 FQNEAQ (reference sequence). The CDR3 DNA is TGTGCCAGCAGCTTAGTTGGGGGAGATGACACTGAAGCTTTCTTT. Translation gives CASSLVGGDDTEAFF.